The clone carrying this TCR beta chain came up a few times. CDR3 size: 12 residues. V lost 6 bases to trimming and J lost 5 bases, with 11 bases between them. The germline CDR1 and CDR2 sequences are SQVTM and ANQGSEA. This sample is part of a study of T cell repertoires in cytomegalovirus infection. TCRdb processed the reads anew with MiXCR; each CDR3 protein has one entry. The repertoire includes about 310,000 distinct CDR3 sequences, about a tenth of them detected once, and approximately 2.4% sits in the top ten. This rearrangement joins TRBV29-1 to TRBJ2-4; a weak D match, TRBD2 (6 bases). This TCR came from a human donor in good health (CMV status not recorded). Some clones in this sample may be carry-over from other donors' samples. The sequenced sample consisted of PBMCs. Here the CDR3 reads CSVLPGENIQYF. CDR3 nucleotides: TGCAGCGTCCTCCCGGGGGAAAACATTCAGTACTTC. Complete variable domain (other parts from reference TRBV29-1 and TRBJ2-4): SAVISQKPSRDICQRGTSLTIQCQVDSQVTMMFWYRQQPGQSLTLIATANQGSEATYESGFVIDKFPISRPNLTFSTLTVSNMSPEDSSIYLCSVLPGENIQYFGAGTRLSVL.